The subject of this entry is one T cell receptor beta chain. These data are taken from a study of blood T cell repertoires in COVID-19. The wider study: The samples span acute and convalescent COVID-19 from the United States, Italy and Spain.

Trimming took 5 bases from V and 7 from J, leaving 23 bases between them. Germline V CDR1 and CDR2: MNHNY, SVGAGI (reference sequence). The CDR3 is 16 amino acids. Some clones are missing from TCRdb's copy, which holds only in-frame ones; the method was immunoSEQ multiplex PCR. The table records some 150,000 clones, 70% to 90% of them present only once. The chain carries TRBV6-6 and TRBJ1-2; TRBD1 is a possible D gene (6 bases). The TCR was taken from a woman in her forties or fifties with acute or convalescent COVID-19. The sequenced sample consisted of peripheral blood. CDR3 sequence reads: CASSPPILQGPPGYTF. The CDR3 DNA reads TGTGCCAGCAGTCCCCCAATCCTACAGGGTCCCCCTGGCTACACCTTC.